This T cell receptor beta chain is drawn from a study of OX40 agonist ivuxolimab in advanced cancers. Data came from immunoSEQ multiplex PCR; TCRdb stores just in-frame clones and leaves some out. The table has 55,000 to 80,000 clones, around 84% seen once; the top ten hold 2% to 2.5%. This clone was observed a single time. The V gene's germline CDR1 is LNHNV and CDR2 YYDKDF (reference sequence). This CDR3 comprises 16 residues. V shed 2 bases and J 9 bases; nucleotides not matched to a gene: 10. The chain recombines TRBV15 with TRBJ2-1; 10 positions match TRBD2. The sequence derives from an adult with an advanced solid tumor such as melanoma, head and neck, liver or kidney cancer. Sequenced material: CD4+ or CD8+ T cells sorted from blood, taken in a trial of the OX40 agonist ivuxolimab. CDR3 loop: CATSRSGRAEIPEQFF. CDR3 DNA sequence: TGTGCCACCAGCAGAAGCGGGAGGGCCGAAATACCTGAGCAGTTCTTC. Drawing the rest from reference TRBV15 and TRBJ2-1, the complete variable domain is DAMVIQNPRYQVTQFGKPVTLSCSQTLNHNVMYWYQQKSSQAPKLLFHYYDKDFNNEADTPDNFQSRRPNTSFCFLDIRSPGLGDTAMYLCATSRSGRAEIPEQFFGPGTRLTVL.